The clone carrying this T cell receptor (beta chain) was seen a few times. Germline values: CDR1 SGHAT, CDR2 FQNNGV. The CDR3 has 14 amino acids. V was clipped by 2 bases and J by 4 bases, with 11 bases between them. This record belongs to a study of cytotoxic CD8 clonotypes in ibrutinib-treated CLL. Sequencing used immunoSEQ multiplex PCR; TCRdb keeps in-frame clones, though not all of them. In the table there are 200,000 to 250,000 clones, around three quarters of which are singletons. This chain connects TRBV11-2 to TRBJ2-5; the D is unclear. Sample: PBMCs, taken after 24 months of ibrutinib treatment. The TCR originated in a human donor with chronic lymphocytic leukemia. The CDR3 region has the DNA TGTGCCAGCAGCTTAAGTACAGCCGGAGAGACCCAGTACTTC. As protein: CASSLSTAGETQYF.